This T cell receptor (beta chain) is drawn from a study of kidney transplant recipient with SARS-CoV-2 infection. Germline V CDR1 and CDR2: SEHNR, FQNEAQ (reference sequence). CDR3 length equals 16 residues. V was cut by 4 bases and J by 1 base, with 17 bases left in between. At least ten counts were recorded for this clonotype. A single record per CDR3 protein comes from TCRdb applying MiXCR to the reads. Seen here are 200,000 to 300,000 distinct CDR3 sequences, around 28% observed once, and the top ten hold more than 6.5%. Sequenced here: a blood sample, sampled at baseline and on day 111 from a kidney transplant recipient. V is TRBV7-9 and J is TRBJ2-7; TRBD2 might be the D (6 bases). The receptor was isolated from a young adult male patient who had COVID-19 and was a kidney transplant recipient. Some T cells here may be from the graft donor. CDR3 amino acids: CASSSQGGPQSYEQYF. CDR3 sequence (DNA): TGTGCCAGCAGCTCCCAAGGAGGGCCGCAATCCTACGAGCAGTACTTC. Looking up the rest from reference TRBV7-9 and TRBJ2-7 gives the full variable domain: DTGVSQNPRHKITKRGQNVTFRCDPISEHNRLYWYRQTLGQGPEFLTYFQNEAQLEKSRLLSDRFSAERPKGSFSTLEIQRTEQGDSAMYLCASSSQGGPQSYEQYFGPGTRLTVT.